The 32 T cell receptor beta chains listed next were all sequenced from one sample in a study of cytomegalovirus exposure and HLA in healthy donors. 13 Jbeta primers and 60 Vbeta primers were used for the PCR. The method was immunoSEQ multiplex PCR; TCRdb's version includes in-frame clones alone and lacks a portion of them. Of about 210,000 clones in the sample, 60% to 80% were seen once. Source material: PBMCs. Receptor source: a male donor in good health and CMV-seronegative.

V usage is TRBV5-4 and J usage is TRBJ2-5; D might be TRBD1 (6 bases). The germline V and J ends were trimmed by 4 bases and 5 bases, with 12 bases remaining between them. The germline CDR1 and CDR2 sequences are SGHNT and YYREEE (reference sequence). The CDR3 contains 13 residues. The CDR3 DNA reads TGTGCCAGCAGCACGGACAGCCATGAGACCCAGTACTTC. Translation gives CASSTDSHETQYF.

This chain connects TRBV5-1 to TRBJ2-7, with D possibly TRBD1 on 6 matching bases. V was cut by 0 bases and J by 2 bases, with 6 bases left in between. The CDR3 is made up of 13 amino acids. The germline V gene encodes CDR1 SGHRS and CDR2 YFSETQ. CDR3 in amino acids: CASSLDRAYEQYF. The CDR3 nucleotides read TGCGCCAGCAGCTTGGACAGGGCCTACGAGCAGTACTTC. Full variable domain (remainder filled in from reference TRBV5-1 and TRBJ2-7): KAGVTQTPRYLIKTRGQQVTLSCSPISGHRSVSWYQQTPGQGLQFLFEYFSETQRNKGNFPGRFSGRQFSNSRSEMNVSTLELGDSALYLCASSLDRAYEQYFGPGTRLTVT.

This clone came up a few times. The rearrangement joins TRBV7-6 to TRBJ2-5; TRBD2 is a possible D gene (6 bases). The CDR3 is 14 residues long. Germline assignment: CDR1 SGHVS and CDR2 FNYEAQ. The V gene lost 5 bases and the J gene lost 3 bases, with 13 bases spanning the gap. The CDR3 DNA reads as TGTGCCAGCAGCCCCTGGGAGGTAAAAGAGACCCAGTACTTC. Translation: CASSPWEVKETQYF.

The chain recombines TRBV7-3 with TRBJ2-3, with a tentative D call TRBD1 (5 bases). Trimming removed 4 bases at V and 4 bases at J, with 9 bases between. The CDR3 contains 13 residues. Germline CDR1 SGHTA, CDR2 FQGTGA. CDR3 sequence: CASSSSGPDTQYF. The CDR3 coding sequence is TGTGCCAGCAGCTCCTCAGGGCCAGATACGCAGTATTTT.

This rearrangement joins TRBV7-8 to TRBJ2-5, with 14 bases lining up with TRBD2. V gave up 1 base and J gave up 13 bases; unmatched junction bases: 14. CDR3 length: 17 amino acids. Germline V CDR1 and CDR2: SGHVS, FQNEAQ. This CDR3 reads CASSLGIEGLAGVLGYF. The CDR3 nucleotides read TGTGCCAGCAGCTTAGGGATCGAGGGACTAGCGGGAGTCCTTGGGTACTTC.

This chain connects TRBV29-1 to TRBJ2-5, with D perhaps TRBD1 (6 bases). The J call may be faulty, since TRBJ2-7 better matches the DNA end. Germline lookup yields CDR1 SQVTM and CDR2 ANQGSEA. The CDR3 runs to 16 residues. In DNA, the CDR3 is TGCAGCGTTGGCTGGGTGAGACAGGATAGAGGCTACGAGCAGTACTTC. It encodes CSVGWVRQDRGYEQYF.

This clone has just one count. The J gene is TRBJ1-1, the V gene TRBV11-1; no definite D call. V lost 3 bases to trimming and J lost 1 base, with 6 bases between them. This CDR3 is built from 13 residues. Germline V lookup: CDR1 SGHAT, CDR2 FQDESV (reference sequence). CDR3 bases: TGTGCCAGCAGCTTTGCGGGGAACACTGAAGCTTTCTTT. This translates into CASSFAGNTEAFF.

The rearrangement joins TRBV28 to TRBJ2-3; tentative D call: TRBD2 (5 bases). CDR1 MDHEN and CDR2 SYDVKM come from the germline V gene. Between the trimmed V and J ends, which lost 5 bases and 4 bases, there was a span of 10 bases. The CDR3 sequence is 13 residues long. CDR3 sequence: CASSPPSPDTQYF. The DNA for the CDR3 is TGTGCCAGCAGTCCCCCTAGCCCAGATACGCAGTATTTT. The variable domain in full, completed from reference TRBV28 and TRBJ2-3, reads DVKVTQSSRYLVKRTGEKVFLECVQDMDHENMFWYRQDPGLGLRLIYFSYDVKMKEKGDIPEGYSVSREKKERFSLILESASTNQTSMYLCASSPPSPDTQYFGPGTRLTVL.

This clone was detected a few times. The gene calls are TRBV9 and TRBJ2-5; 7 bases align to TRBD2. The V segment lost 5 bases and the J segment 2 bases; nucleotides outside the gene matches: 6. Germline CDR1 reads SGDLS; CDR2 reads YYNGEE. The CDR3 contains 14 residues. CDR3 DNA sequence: TGTGCCAGCAGTTACGGACTAGGACAAGAGACCCAGTACTTC. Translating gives CASSYGLGQETQYF.

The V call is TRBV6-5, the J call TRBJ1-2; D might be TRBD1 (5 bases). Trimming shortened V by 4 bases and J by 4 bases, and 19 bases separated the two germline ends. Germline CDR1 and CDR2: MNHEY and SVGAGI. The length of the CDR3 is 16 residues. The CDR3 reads CASSSRPGGGIYGYTF. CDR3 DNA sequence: TGTGCCAGCAGTTCTCGACCGGGGGGTGGGATCTATGGCTACACCTTC.

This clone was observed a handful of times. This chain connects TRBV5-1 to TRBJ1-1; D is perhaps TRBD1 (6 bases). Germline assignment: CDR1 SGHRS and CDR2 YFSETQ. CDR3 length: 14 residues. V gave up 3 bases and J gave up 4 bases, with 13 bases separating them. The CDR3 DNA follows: TGCGCCAGCAGCTCACAGGGAGTTGGCACTGAAGCTTTCTTT. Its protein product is CASSSQGVGTEAFF.

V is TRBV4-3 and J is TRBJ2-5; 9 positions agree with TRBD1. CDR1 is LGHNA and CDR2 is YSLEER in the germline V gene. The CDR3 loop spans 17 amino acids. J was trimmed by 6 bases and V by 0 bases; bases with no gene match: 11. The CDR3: CASSQDAGTGSPQTQYF. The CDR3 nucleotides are TGCGCCAGCAGCCAAGATGCCGGGACAGGGAGTCCCCAGACCCAGTACTTC.

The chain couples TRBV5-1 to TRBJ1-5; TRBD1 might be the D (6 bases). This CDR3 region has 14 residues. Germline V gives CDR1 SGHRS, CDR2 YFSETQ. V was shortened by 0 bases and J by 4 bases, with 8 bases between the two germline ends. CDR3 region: CASSLEQGNQPQHF. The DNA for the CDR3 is TGCGCCAGCAGCTTGGAGCAGGGGAATCAGCCCCAGCATTTT. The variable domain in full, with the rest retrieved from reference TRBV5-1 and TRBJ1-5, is KAGVTQTPRYLIKTRGQQVTLSCSPISGHRSVSWYQQTPGQGLQFLFEYFSETQRNKGNFPGRFSGRQFSNSRSEMNVSTLELGDSALYLCASSLEQGNQPQHFGDGTRLSIL.

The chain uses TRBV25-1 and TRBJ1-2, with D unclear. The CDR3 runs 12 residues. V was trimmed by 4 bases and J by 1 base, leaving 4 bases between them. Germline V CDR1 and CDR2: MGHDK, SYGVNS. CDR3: CASSGLNYGYTF. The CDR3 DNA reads TGTGCCAGCAGTGGACTTAACTATGGCTACACCTTC.

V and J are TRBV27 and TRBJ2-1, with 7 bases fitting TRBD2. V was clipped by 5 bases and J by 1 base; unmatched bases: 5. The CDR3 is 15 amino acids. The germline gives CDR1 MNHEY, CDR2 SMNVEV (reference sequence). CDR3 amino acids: CASSPREPSYNEQFF. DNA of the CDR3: TGTGCCAGCAGTCCGCGGGAGCCGTCCTACAATGAGCAGTTCTTC.

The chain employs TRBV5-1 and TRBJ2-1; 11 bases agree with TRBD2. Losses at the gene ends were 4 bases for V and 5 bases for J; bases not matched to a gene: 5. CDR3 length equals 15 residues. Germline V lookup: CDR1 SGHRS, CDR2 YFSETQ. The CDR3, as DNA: TGCGCCAGCAGCGAAATACTAGCGGGGGACAATGAGCAGTTCTTC. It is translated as CASSEILAGDNEQFF.

This CDR3 is CASSSTGESTEAFF. CDR3 DNA sequence: TGTGCCAGCAGCAGCACGGGAGAATCCACTGAAGCTTTCTTT. The chain joins TRBV7-6 to TRBJ1-1; D unresolved. V was pared by 5 bases and J by 4 bases, with 14 bases between. This CDR3 comprises 14 residues. Germline V gene lookup returns CDR1 SGHVS and CDR2 FNYEAQ.

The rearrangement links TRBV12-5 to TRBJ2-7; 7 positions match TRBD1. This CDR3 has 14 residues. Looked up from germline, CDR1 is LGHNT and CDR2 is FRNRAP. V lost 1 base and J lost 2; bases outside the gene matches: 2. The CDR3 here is CASGLGGQPYEQYF. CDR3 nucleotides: TGTGCTAGTGGTTTGGGGGGACAGCCCTACGAGCAGTACTTC.

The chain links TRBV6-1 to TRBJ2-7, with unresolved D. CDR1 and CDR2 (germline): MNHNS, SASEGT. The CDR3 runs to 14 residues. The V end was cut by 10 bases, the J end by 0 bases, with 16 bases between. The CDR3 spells CATGAHPSSYEQYF. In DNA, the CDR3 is TGTGCCACCGGAGCACATCCGAGCTCCTACGAGCAGTACTTC.

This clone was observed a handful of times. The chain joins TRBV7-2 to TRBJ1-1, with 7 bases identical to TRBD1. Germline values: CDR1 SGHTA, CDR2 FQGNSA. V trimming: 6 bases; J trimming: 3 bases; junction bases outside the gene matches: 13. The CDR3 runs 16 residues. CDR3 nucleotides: TGTGCCAGCAGACGACCGACCCGAACAGGGGACACTGAAGCTTTCTTT. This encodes CASRRPTRTGDTEAFF.

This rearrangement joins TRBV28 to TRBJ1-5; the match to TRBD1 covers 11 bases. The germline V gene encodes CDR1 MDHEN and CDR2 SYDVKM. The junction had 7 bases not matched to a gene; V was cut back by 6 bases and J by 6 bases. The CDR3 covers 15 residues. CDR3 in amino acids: CASSFPDRGLQPQHF. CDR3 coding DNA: TGTGCCAGCAGCTTCCCGGACAGGGGGCTTCAGCCCCAGCATTTT.

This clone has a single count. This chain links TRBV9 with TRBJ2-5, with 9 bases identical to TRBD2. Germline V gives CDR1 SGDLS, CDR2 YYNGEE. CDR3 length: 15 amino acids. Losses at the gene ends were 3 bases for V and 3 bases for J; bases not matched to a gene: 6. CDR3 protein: CASSAGGTSKETQYF. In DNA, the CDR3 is TGTGCCAGCAGCGCGGGGGGGACTAGCAAAGAGACCCAGTACTTC. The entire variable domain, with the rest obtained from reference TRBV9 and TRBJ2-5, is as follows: DSGVTQTPKHLITATGQRVTLRCSPRSGDLSVYWYQQSLDQGLQFLIQYYNGEERAKGNILERFSAQQFPDLHSELNLSSLELGDSALYFCASSAGGTSKETQYFGPGTRLLVL.

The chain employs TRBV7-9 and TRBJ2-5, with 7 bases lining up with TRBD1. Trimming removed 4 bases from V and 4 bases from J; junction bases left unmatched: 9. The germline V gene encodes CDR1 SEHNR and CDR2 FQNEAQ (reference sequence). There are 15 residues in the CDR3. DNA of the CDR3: TGTGCCAGCAGCTGGAGTCAGGGGGAAGGAGAGACCCAGTACTTC. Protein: CASSWSQGEGETQYF. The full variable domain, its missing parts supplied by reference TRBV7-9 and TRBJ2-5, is DTGVSQNPRHKITKRGQNVTFRCDPISEHNRLYWYRQTLGQGPEFLTYFQNEAQLEKSRLLSDRFSAERPKGSFSTLEIQRTEQGDSAMYLCASSWSQGEGETQYFGPGTRLLVL.

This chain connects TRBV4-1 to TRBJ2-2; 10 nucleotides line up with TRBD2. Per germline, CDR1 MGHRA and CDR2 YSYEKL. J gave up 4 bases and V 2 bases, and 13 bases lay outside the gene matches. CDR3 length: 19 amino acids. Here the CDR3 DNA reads TGCGCCAGCAGCCAACGAACCCGAGAGGCTAGCGGGGGCACCGGGGAGCTGTTTTTT. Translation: CASSQRTREASGGTGELFF.

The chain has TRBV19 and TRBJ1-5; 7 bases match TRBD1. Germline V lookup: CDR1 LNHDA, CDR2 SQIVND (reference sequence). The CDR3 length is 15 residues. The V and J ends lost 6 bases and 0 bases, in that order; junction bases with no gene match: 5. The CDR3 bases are TGTGCCAGTAGGAAGGGGGACAGTAGCAATCAGCCCCAGCATTTT. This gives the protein CASRKGDSSNQPQHF.

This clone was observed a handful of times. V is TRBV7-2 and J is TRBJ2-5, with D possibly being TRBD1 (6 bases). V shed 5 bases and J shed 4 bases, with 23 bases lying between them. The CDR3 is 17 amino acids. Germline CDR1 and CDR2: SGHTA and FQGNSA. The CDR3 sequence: CASSPHTGRGHRETQYF. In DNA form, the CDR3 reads TGTGCCAGCAGCCCCCACACGGGCAGGGGTCACCGAGAGACCCAGTACTTC.

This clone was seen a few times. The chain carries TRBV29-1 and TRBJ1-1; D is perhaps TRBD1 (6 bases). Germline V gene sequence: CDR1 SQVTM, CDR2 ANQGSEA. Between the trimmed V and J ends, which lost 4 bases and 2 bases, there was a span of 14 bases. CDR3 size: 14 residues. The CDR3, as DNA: TGCAGCGTTGGCCGACCGACAGGAAACACTGAAGCTTTCTTT. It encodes CSVGRPTGNTEAFF. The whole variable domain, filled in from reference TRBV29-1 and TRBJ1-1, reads SAVISQKPSRDICQRGTSLTIQCQVDSQVTMMFWYRQQPGQSLTLIATANQGSEATYESGFVIDKFPISRPNLTFSTLTVSNMSPEDSSIYLCSVGRPTGNTEAFFGQGTRLTVV.

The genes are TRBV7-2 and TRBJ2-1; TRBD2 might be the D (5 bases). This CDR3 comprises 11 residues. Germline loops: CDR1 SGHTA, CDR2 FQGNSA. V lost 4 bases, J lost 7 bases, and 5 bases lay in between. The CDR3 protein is CASSSGNEQFF. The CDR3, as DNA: TGTGCCAGCAGCTCGGGGAATGAGCAGTTCTTC.

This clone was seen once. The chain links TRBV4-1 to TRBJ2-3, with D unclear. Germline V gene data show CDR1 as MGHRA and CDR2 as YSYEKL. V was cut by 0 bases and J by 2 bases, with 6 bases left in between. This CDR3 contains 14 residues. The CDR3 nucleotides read TGCGCCAGCAGCCAAGAAACATACACAGATACGCAGTATTTT. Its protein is CASSQETYTDTQYF.

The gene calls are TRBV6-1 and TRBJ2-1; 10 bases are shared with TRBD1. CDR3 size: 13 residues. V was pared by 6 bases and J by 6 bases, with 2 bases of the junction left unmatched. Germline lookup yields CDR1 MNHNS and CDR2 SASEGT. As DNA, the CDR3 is TGTGCCAGCAGGGGACAGGGGTCCAATGAGCAGTTCTTC. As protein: CASRGQGSNEQFF.

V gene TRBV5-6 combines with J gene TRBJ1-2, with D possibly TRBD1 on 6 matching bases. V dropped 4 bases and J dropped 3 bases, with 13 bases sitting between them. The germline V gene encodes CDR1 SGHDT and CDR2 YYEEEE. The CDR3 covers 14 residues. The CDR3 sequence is CASSPRDMDYGYTF. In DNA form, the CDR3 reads TGTGCCAGCAGCCCACGGGACATGGACTATGGCTACACCTTC.

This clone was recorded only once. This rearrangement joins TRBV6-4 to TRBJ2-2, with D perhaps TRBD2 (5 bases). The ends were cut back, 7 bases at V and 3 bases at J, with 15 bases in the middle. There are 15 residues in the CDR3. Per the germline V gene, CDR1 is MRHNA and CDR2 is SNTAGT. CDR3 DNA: TGTGCCAGCAACCGACTAACTTTTGACACCGGGGAGCTGTTTTTT. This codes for CASNRLTFDTGELFF.